These 17 T cell receptor beta chains originate from one sample sequenced in a study of blood T cell repertoires in COVID-19. The assay was immunoSEQ multiplex PCR, and TCRdb's table has in-frame clones only and misses some. The table lists approximately 200,000 clones, 75% to 90% of them singletons, with 5.1% in the top ten. Sequences were obtained from peripheral blood. These TCRs come from a human donor in a cohort sampled during active COVID-19.

The CDR3 is CASSLPSQRAYGNTIYF. CDR3 nucleotides: TGCGCCAGCAGCTTGCCCTCACAGAGGGCGTATGGAAACACCATATATTTT. This sequence joins TRBV5-1 and TRBJ1-3; no clear D gene. The CDR3 contains 17 residues. The germline V gene encodes CDR1 SGHRS and CDR2 YFSETQ. V dropped 1 base and J dropped 3 bases, with 17 bases sitting between them. Looking up the rest from reference TRBV5-1 and TRBJ1-3 gives the full variable domain: KAGVTQTPRYLIKTRGQQVTLSCSPISGHRSVSWYQQTPGQGLQFLFEYFSETQRNKGNFPGRFSGRQFSNSRSEMNVSTLELGDSALYLCASSLPSQRAYGNTIYFGEGSWLTVV.

The rearrangement uses TRBV29-1 and TRBJ2-7; 11 nucleotides align to TRBD2. The ends lost 5 bases at V and 3 bases at J; junction bases unmatched: 6. There are 14 residues in the CDR3. Germline V gene lookup returns CDR1 SQVTM and CDR2 ANQGSEA. CDR3: CSVFLAGGFYEQYF. The CDR3 nucleotides are TGCAGCGTTTTCCTAGCGGGAGGTTTCTACGAGCAGTACTTC.

The V call is TRBV5-4, the J call TRBJ1-2, with D maybe TRBD1 (5 bases). The CDR3 has 14 residues. Germline CDR1 reads SGHNT; CDR2 reads YYREEE (reference sequence). Trimming removed 0 bases from V and 8 bases from J, with 14 bases in between. CDR3 residues: CASSLGPGLRGYTF. In nucleotides, the CDR3 is TGTGCCAGCAGCTTGGGCCCGGGACTTCGGGGCTACACCTTC.

CDR3 nucleotide sequence: TGTGCCAGCAGTCCTCCGGGACTAGCGGGAGATGGGGAGACCCAGTACTTC. Its translation: CASSPPGLAGDGETQYF. V usage is TRBV28 and J usage is TRBJ2-5, with 14 nucleotides matching TRBD2. With V trimmed by 5 bases and J by 5 bases, 10 bases remained unmatched. The germline CDR1 and CDR2 sequences are MDHEN and SYDVKM. CDR3 size: 17 residues.

This chain joins TRBV12-3 or TRBV12-4 and TRBJ2-7; TRBD1 agrees at 8 bases. The CDR3 runs to 13 residues. The junction had 5 bases not matched to a gene; V was cut back by 8 bases and J by 2 bases. The CDR3 coding sequence is TGTGCCAGCGGAAGACAGGGGACCTACGAGCAGTACTTC. Translated, it gives CASGRQGTYEQYF.

The rearrangement joins TRBV27 to TRBJ2-7; no clear D. The CDR3 has 14 amino acids. The V gene lost 1 base and the J gene lost 4 bases, with 11 bases spanning the gap. Germline values: CDR1 MNHEY, CDR2 SMNVEV (reference sequence). DNA of the CDR3: TGTGCCAGCAGTTTATTGAACAGTGGGTACGAGCAGTACTTC. Protein: CASSLLNSGYEQYF.

The chain joins TRBV7-9 to TRBJ1-4, with D perhaps TRBD1 (5 bases). Germline values: CDR1 SEHNR, CDR2 FQNEAQ (reference sequence). The V gene lost 4 bases and the J gene lost 5 bases, with 17 bases spanning the gap. The CDR3 is 16 residues long. In DNA, the CDR3 is TGTGCCAGCAGCTCCCCGTTGACAGCCAGCAATGAAAAACTGTTTTTT. It translates to CASSSPLTASNEKLFF.

V usage is TRBV5-1 and J usage is TRBJ2-5, with TRBD1 identical over 11 bases. Trimming at V came to 4 bases and at J to 5 bases, leaving 10 bases not matched to a gene. This CDR3 comprises 16 residues. The germline gives CDR1 SGHRS, CDR2 YFSETQ. CDR3 amino acids: CASSPPRTGGSETQYF. CDR3 coding DNA: TGCGCCAGCAGCCCACCTCGGACAGGGGGCTCCGAGACCCAGTACTTC.

This clone has just a few counts. V gene TRBV5-4 combines with J gene TRBJ2-7; tentatively, D is TRBD2 (5 bases). Trimming took 2 bases from V and 3 from J, leaving 15 bases between them. This CDR3 is 15 amino acids long. CDR1 is SGHNT and CDR2 is YYREEE in the germline V gene (reference sequence). The CDR3 nucleotides are TGTGCCAGCAGCTTTTCCCCCACTAGTAACTACGAGCAGTACTTC. Amino acids: CASSFSPTSNYEQYF. Full variable domain (outside the CDR3, taken from reference TRBV5-4 and TRBJ2-7): ETGVTQSPTHLIKTRGQQVTLRCSSQSGHNTVSWYQQALGQGPQFIFQYYREEENGRGNFPPRFSGLQFPNYSSELNVNALELDDSALYLCASSFSPTSNYEQYFGPGTRLTVT.

The chain combines TRBV4-2 with TRBJ2-7, with 7 nucleotides matching TRBD1. The CDR3 has 15 residues. Germline CDR1 LGHNA, CDR2 YNFKEQ. Losses at the gene ends were 1 base for V and 3 bases for J; bases not matched to a gene: 6. CDR3 protein: CASSQAKGQSYEQYF. The CDR3 coding sequence is TGTGCCAGCAGCCAAGCAAAGGGACAGAGCTACGAGCAGTACTTC.

Here the CDR3 reads CASSPEISYEQYF. Written as DNA, the CDR3 is TGTGCCAGCAGCCCGGAGATCTCCTACGAGCAGTACTTC. The rearrangement joins TRBV9 to TRBJ2-7; D unclear. The ends were cut back, 4 bases at V and 0 bases at J, with 8 bases in the middle. This CDR3 is built from 13 residues. Germline V CDR1 and CDR2: SGDLS, YYNGEE. The full variable domain, rest sourced from reference TRBV9 and TRBJ2-7, is DSGVTQTPKHLITATGQRVTLRCSPRSGDLSVYWYQQSLDQGLQFLIQYYNGEERAKGNILERFSAQQFPDLHSELNLSSLELGDSALYFCASSPEISYEQYFGPGTRLTVT.

In its sample, this clone was seen a few times. J is TRBJ2-7 and V is TRBV9; 7 positions agree with TRBD2. V lost 3 bases and J lost 0; bases outside the gene matches: 0. Germline CDR1 and CDR2: SGDLS and YYNGEE. The CDR3 is 13 amino acids. The CDR3 sequence: CASSGDYSYEQYF. In DNA form, the CDR3 reads TGTGCCAGCAGCGGGGACTACTCCTACGAGCAGTACTTC. The variable domain in full, completed from reference TRBV9 and TRBJ2-7, reads DSGVTQTPKHLITATGQRVTLRCSPRSGDLSVYWYQQSLDQGLQFLIQYYNGEERAKGNILERFSAQQFPDLHSELNLSSLELGDSALYFCASSGDYSYEQYFGPGTRLTVT.

CDR3 bases: TGTGCCACCAGTGCCCCTGGGGAACCGGGGCAGCCCCAGCATTTT. As protein: CATSAPGEPGQPQHF. V gene TRBV24-1 combines with J gene TRBJ1-5, with no clear D. Trimming pared 5 bases from V and 7 bases from J, leaving 17 bases between. Germline loops: CDR1 KGHDR, CDR2 SFDVKD. The CDR3 totals 15 residues.

The rearrangement links TRBV6-5 to TRBJ1-5; possibly TRBD1 for D (6 bases). V was pared by 6 bases and J by 1 base, with 13 bases between. Germline V lookup: CDR1 MNHEY, CDR2 SVGAGI. The CDR3 totals 15 residues. CDR3 sequence: CASRGRGGSNQPQHF. The CDR3 bases are TGTGCCAGCAGGGGGAGGGGGGGAAGCAATCAGCCCCAGCATTTT.

The chain links TRBV12-3 or TRBV12-4 to TRBJ1-1, with a tentative D call TRBD1 (5 bases). This CDR3 has 13 residues. V gave up 3 bases and J gave up 1 base, with 6 bases separating them. The DNA for the CDR3 is TGTGCCAGCAGTTTCGACAGGAACACTGAAGCTTTCTTT. Translating it yields CASSFDRNTEAFF.

This sequence joins TRBV6-5 and TRBJ1-5, with 7 bases lining up with TRBD1. The CDR3 contains 14 residues. V lost 1 base to trimming and J lost 7 bases; unmatched junction nucleotides: 4. Germline loops: CDR1 MNHEY, CDR2 SVGAGI. The DNA for the CDR3 is TGTGCCAGCAGTTACTATAGGGGGCGGCAGCCCCAGCATTTT. Translation gives CASSYYRGRQPQHF.

This clone was counted a single time. Other DNA variants within this sample encode the same CDR3. The V gene is TRBV9, the J gene TRBJ1-5; D gene uncertain. Trimming removed 0 bases at V and 4 bases at J, with 11 bases between. The CDR3 is made up of 15 amino acids. Germline V lookup: CDR1 SGDLS, CDR2 YYNGEE. This CDR3 reads CASSVGGGGNQPQHF. The CDR3 DNA reads TGTGCCAGCAGCGTAGGGGGAGGAGGAAATCAGCCCCAGCATTTT. The full variable domain, in which reference TRBV9 and TRBJ1-5 provide the parts outside the CDR3, is DSGVTQTPKHLITATGQRVTLRCSPRSGDLSVYWYQQSLDQGLQFLIQYYNGEERAKGNILERFSAQQFPDLHSELNLSSLELGDSALYFCASSVGGGGNQPQHFGDGTRLSIL.